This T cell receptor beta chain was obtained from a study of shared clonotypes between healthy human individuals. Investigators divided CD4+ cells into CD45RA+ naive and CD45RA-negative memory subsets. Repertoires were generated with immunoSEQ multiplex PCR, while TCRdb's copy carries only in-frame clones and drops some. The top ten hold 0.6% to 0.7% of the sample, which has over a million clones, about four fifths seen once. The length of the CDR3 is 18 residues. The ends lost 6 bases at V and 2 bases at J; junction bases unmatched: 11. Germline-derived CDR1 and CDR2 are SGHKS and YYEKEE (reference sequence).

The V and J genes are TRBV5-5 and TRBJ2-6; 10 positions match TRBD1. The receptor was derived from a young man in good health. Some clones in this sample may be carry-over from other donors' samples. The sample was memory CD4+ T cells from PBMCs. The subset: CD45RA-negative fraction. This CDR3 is CASILLGTGAAGANVLTF. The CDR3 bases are TGTGCCAGCATCCTCTTGGGGACAGGGGCAGCTGGGGCCAACGTCCTGACTTTC.